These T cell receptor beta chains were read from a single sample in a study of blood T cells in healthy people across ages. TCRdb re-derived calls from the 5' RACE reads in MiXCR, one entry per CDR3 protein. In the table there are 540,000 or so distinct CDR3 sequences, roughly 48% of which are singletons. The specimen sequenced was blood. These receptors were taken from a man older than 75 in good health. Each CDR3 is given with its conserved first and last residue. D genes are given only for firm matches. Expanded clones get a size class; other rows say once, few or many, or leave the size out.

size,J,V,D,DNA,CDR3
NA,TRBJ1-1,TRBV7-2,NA,TGTGCCAGCAGTTTAAAAAACCAGGGATACACTGAAGCTTTCTTT,CASSLKNQGYTEAFF
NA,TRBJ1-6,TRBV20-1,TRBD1,TGCAGTGCTAGAGATCCGGGGACAGGGGTACGGAATTCACCCCTCCACTTT,CSARDPGTGVRNSPLHF
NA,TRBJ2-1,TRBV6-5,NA,TGTGCCAGCAGTTACCCGCCACGGAATGAGCAGTTCTTC,CASSYPPRNEQFF
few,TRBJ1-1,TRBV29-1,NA,TGCCTCGCGGGGCAGAACACTGAAGCTTTCTTT,CLAGQNTEAFF
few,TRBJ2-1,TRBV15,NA,TGTGCCACCAGCGCCGCTAGCGATGAGCAGTTCTTC,CATSAASDEQFF
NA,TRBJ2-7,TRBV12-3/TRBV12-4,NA,TGTGCCAGCAGTCCCACAGGGTCTCGAGAGCAGTACTTC,CASSPTGSREQYF
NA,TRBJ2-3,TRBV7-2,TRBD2,TGTGCCGGCAGCTCCAGAGCGGGGGGGAACACAGATACGCAGTATTTT,CAGSSRAGGNTDTQYF
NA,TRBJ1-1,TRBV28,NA,TGTGCCAGCAGTCCGTCCCCGGGACATACCGAAGCTTTCTTT,CASSPSPGHTEAFF
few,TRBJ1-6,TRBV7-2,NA,TGTGCCAGCAGCATGAACACCGGTTCACCCCTCCACTTT,CASSMNTGSPLHF
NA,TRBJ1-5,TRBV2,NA,TGTGCCAGCAGTGCCTCAGGGTGGTTGGAAGATCAGCCCCAGCATTTT,CASSASGWLEDQPQHF
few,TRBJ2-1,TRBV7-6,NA,TGTGCCAGCAGCTCAAGCGCCGGGAATGAGCAGTTCTTC,CASSSSAGNEQFF
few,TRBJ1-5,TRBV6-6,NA,TGTGCCAGTAAAAAGGGTGGCGTTCAGCCCCAGCATTTT,CASKKGGVQPQHF